The 9 T cell receptor beta chains presented below share a single source sample, sequenced in a study of blood T cell repertoires in COVID-19 (dated by TCRdb to the early 2020s). The library was generated by the immunoSEQ multiplex PCR assay. TCRdb holds this immuneACCESS table with in-frame rearrangements only. Some clones are missing; in checked studies, unresolved V genes explain under half, and the rest has no known cause. The sample table lists approximately 100,000 clones, 80% to 95% of them with a count of one. The top ten hold 4.5% to 6% of the sample. Sequenced input: peripheral blood. These receptors all come from a man aged 65 to 85 with acute or convalescent COVID-19.

Here the CDR3 reads CASSLDLLQARDGNQPQHF. CDR3 DNA: TGTGCCAGCAGCCTCGACCTACTACAGGCGAGAGATGGCAATCAGCCCCAGCATTTT. The rearrangement links TRBV4-2 to TRBJ1-5; D perhaps matches TRBD1 (5 bases). V was pared by 4 bases and J by 2 bases, with 24 bases between. This CDR3 has 19 amino acids. From germline, CDR1 is LGHNA and CDR2 YNFKEQ.

The rearrangement links TRBV27 to TRBJ1-1; TRBD1 is a possible D gene (5 bases). The CDR3 length is 13 residues. CDR1 is MNHEY and CDR2 is SMNVEV in the germline V gene (reference sequence). The ends were cut back, 5 bases at V and 10 bases at J, with 17 bases in the middle. The chain's CDR3 is CASSPRQRGGAFF. The CDR3 nucleotides read TGTGCCAGCAGTCCACGGCAAAGGGGAGGAGCTTTCTTT.

The rearrangement uses TRBV27 and TRBJ1-2; 7 bases are a match to TRBD1. Germline CDR1 reads MNHEY; CDR2 reads SMNVEV (reference sequence). The CDR3 sequence is 13 residues long. V shed 7 bases and J 7 bases; nucleotides not matched to a gene: 9. In DNA form, the CDR3 reads TGTGCCAGCACCAGGACAGGTGGTCTTGGCTACACCTTC. This codes for CASTRTGGLGYTF.

CDR3 in amino acids: CASSVLGQLKETQYF. CDR3 nucleotides: TGTGCCAGCAGTGTATTGGGACAGTTGAAAGAGACCCAGTACTTC. V is TRBV25-1 and J is TRBJ2-5; 7 bases match TRBD1. Germline loops: CDR1 MGHDK, CDR2 SYGVNS. CDR3 length equals 15 residues. J lost 3 bases, V lost 4 bases, and 8 bases had no gene match.

The chain carries TRBV2 and TRBJ1-3, with D perhaps TRBD1 (5 bases). Per the germline V gene, CDR1 is SNHLY and CDR2 is FYNNEI. This CDR3 is built from 15 residues. Trimming stripped 8 bases from V and 1 base from J, with 15 bases between. CDR3 amino acids: CASSDDRGSGNTIYF. The DNA for the CDR3 is TGTGCCAGCTCCGATGACAGAGGTTCTGGAAACACCATATATTTT.

The V gene is TRBV12-3 or TRBV12-4, the J gene TRBJ2-7; a possible D gene is TRBD1 (6 bases). The CDR3 covers 12 residues. V lost 4 bases and J lost 6, with 10 bases in between. CDR3 in amino acids: CASSSYRAEQYF. The DNA of the CDR3 is TGTGCCAGCAGTTCATACAGGGCCGAGCAGTACTTC.

In DNA, the CDR3 is TGCGCCAGCATGGCCAAACAGGGTGGACGTGGAAACACCATATATTTT. It codes for CASMAKQGGRGNTIYF. The gene calls are TRBV10-2 and TRBJ1-3; D might be TRBD1 (6 bases). Trimming pared 7 bases from V and 3 bases from J, leaving 19 bases between. This CDR3 comprises 16 residues. Germline CDR1 WSHSY, CDR2 SAAADI.

J is TRBJ2-7 and V is TRBV7-6; D might be TRBD2 (7 bases). Germline loops: CDR1 SGHVS, CDR2 FNYEAQ. The CDR3 is made up of 15 amino acids. The germline V and J ends were trimmed by 4 bases and 2 bases, with 15 bases remaining between them. This CDR3 is CASSSPGGNPYEQYF. DNA for the CDR3: TGTGCCAGCAGCTCCCCGGGGGGCAACCCCTACGAGCAGTACTTC.

The V gene is TRBV6-5, the J gene TRBJ1-2, with D perhaps matching TRBD1 (6 bases). V dropped 0 bases and J dropped 12 bases, with 11 bases sitting between them. Germline CDR1 is MNHEY and CDR2 is SVGAGI. CDR3 size: 12 residues. This CDR3 is CASSYSGGENTF. In nucleotides, the CDR3 is TGTGCCAGCAGTTACTCAGGGGGAGAGAACACCTTC.